This T cell receptor (beta chain) was obtained from a study of cytomegalovirus exposure and HLA in healthy donors. Per germline, CDR1 MNHEY and CDR2 SVGAGI. The V and J ends lost 4 bases and 5 bases respectively, with 3 bases between them. The CDR3 totals 12 residues. This clone occurred a few times. PCR employed 60 Vbeta and 13 Jbeta primers. Data came from immunoSEQ multiplex PCR; TCRdb stores just in-frame clones and leaves some out. The sample gives 65,000 or so clones, approximately 60% of which show up once; around 2.7% is in the top ten. The receptor comes from a man younger than 40 in good health and CMV-seronegative. The sample taken for sequencing was PBMCs. This chain uses TRBV6-5 with TRBJ1-6, with D uncertain. The CDR3 reads CASSLNNSPLHF. Here the CDR3 DNA reads TGTGCCAGCAGTTTAAATAATTCACCCCTCCACTTT.